This TCR beta chain was observed in a study of blood T cell repertoires in COVID-19. Study at large: The cDNA or gDNA used as material had been derived from T cells, B-cell-depleted T cells, or PBMCs.

The CDR3 runs to 19 residues. The repertoire was sequenced with immunoSEQ multiplex PCR; TCRdb's copy has only in-frame clones and lacks some. The table has approximately 170,000 clones, 83% seen once; the top ten hold roughly 1.9%. This sequence originates from a woman of 80 years or more with acute or convalescent COVID-19. This chain uses TRBV21-1 with TRBJ1-1; TRBD1 was called by the table and not checked on the DNA. TRBV21-1 is marked as a pseudogene. Sequencing used peripheral blood. The CDR3 region has the DNA TGTGCCAGCAGCAAAGTCGGTGAAGGGAAGGGGAAAGACGGTACTGAAGCTTTCTTT. The encoded protein is CASSKVGEGKGKDGTEAFF.